The 23 T cell receptor beta chains below were found in one sample sequenced in a study of shared clonotypes between healthy human individuals. Some clones are missing from TCRdb's copy, which holds only in-frame ones; the method was immunoSEQ multiplex PCR. The table records around 2.5 million clones, under 95% of them present only once. Sequencing was done on a sample of naive CD4+ T cells from PBMCs. Subset of the sample: CD45RA+ positively selected. Receptor source: a man younger than 35 in good health. Some clones in this sample may be carry-over from other donors' samples.

The chain couples TRBV29-1 to TRBJ2-1; the match to TRBD2 covers 12 bases. This CDR3 spans 13 amino acids. Germline loops: CDR1 SQVTM, CDR2 ANQGSEA. V dropped 1 base and J dropped 14; count of bases not matched to a gene: 6. In DNA, the CDR3 is TGCAGCGTTGAAGCGCTAGCGGGAGGGCCGGAGTTCTTC. This codes for CSVEALAGGPEFF.

J is TRBJ1-5 and V is TRBV2; maybe TRBD1 (5 bases). The CDR3 extends over 16 amino acids. The V gene's germline CDR1 is SNHLY and CDR2 FYNNEI. The V and J ends lost 5 bases and 0 bases respectively, with 14 bases between them. Here the CDR3 DNA reads TGTGCCAGCAGTACCCCTACAGGTTTTAGCAATCAGCCCCAGCATTTT. Its protein is CASSTPTGFSNQPQHF.

V is TRBV7-6 and J is TRBJ1-2, with TRBD1 as a possible D gene (5 bases). With 4 bases removed from V and 5 bases from J, the gap between germline ends came to 14 bases. From germline, CDR1 is SGHVS and CDR2 FNYEAQ. The length of the CDR3 is 14 residues. CDR3 bases: TGTGCCAGCAGCTACTTGACAGACGATTATGGCTACACCTTC. As protein: CASSYLTDDYGYTF.

The CDR3 sequence: CSVSRVLTDTQYF. Here the CDR3 DNA reads TGCAGCGTTTCAAGGGTCCTCACAGATACGCAGTATTTT. J is TRBJ2-3 and V is TRBV29-1, with D unclear. Trimming pared 5 bases from V and 2 bases from J, leaving 11 bases between. This CDR3 spans 13 amino acids. Germline V gene data show CDR1 as SQVTM and CDR2 as ANQGSEA.

The chain uses TRBV7-3 and TRBJ2-2; 8 bases align to TRBD1. Germline V CDR1 and CDR2: SGHTA, FQGTGA. This CDR3 has 15 amino acids. Losses at the gene ends were 4 bases for V and 6 bases for J; bases not matched to a gene: 7. CDR3 coding DNA: TGTGCCAGCAGCTCCCAGGGGGCTGGGGCCGGGGAGCTGTTTTTT. Protein: CASSSQGAGAGELFF. Full variable domain (outside the CDR3, taken from reference TRBV7-3 and TRBJ2-2): GAGVSQTPSNKVTEKGKYVELRCDPISGHTALYWYRQSLGQGPEFLIYFQGTGAADDSGLPNDRFFAVRPEGSVSTLKIQRTERGDSAVYLCASSSQGAGAGELFFGEGSRLTVL.

This chain uses TRBV10-3 with TRBJ2-2; tentative D call: TRBD1 (6 bases). The germline V gene has CDR1 ENHRY and CDR2 SYGVKD. V lost 8 bases to trimming and J lost 7 bases, with 17 bases between them. The CDR3 is 14 residues long. CDR3 DNA sequence: TGTGCCATCGGGCCCAGGGGACCGGACGGGGAGCTGTTTTTT. Translated: CAIGPRGPDGELFF.

The chain is built from TRBV19 and TRBJ2-4; 7 bases match TRBD1. Trimming took 6 bases from V and 1 from J; bases not matched to a gene: 6. In germline, CDR1 is LNHDA, CDR2 SQIVND (reference sequence). The length of the CDR3 is 15 residues. The CDR3 loop reads CASSLTGSAKNIQYF. Written as DNA, the CDR3 is TGTGCCAGTAGCCTGACAGGGAGCGCCAAAAACATTCAGTACTTC.

The chain recombines TRBV28 with TRBJ1-1; a possible D gene is TRBD1 (6 bases). The V end was cut by 2 bases, the J end by 1 base, with 17 bases between. The CDR3 is 17 amino acids. Germline V gives CDR1 MDHEN, CDR2 SYDVKM. CDR3 DNA sequence: TGTGCCAGCAGTTTAATGTGGGCCGGGGGGCGGAACACTGAAGCTTTCTTT. It encodes CASSLMWAGGRNTEAFF. The full variable domain, in which reference TRBV28 and TRBJ1-1 provide the parts outside the CDR3, is DVKVTQSSRYLVKRTGEKVFLECVQDMDHENMFWYRQDPGLGLRLIYFSYDVKMKEKGDIPEGYSVSREKKERFSLILESASTNQTSMYLCASSLMWAGGRNTEAFFGQGTRLTVV.

J is TRBJ1-5 and V is TRBV5-5, with 11 bases fitting TRBD1. Germline V gene sequence: CDR1 SGHKS, CDR2 YYEKEE (reference sequence). J was trimmed by 6 bases and V by 0 bases; bases with no gene match: 8. CDR3 length: 17 amino acids. DNA for the CDR3: TGTGCCAGCAGCTTGGGGTGGGGGACAGGGGGTTCTCAGCCCCAGCATTTT. This translates into CASSLGWGTGGSQPQHF.

This chain uses TRBV30 with TRBJ2-3, with unresolved D. The CDR3 contains 11 residues. The germline V gene has CDR1 GTSNPN and CDR2 SVGIG (reference sequence). V was pared by 1 base and J by 5 bases, with 4 bases between. The CDR3 DNA is TGTGCCTGGAGTGGACAAGATACGCAGTATTTT. Residues: CAWSGQDTQYF.

This sequence joins TRBV19 and TRBJ2-1; possible D gene TRBD2, 5 bases. Trimming took off 7 bases at V and 2 bases at J, with 18 bases between the two ends. The CDR3 totals 16 residues. CDR1 is LNHDA, CDR2 SQIVND, per germline (reference sequence). This CDR3 reads CASTLEGGLTYNEQFF. CDR3 DNA: TGTGCCAGTACCCTTGAAGGAGGATTGACCTACAATGAGCAGTTCTTC.

This chain uses TRBV18 with TRBJ1-1, with D maybe TRBD1 (5 bases). CDR3 length: 15 amino acids. Germline values: CDR1 KGHSH, CDR2 LQKENI. Deletions cut 2 bases from V and 7 bases from J, with 17 bases between. The CDR3: CASSPNWDSRIEAFF. The CDR3 DNA sequence: TGTGCCAGCTCACCAAACTGGGACTCTAGGATTGAAGCTTTCTTT.

The rearrangement joins TRBV18 to TRBJ1-4; D remains ambiguous. Between the trimmed V and J ends, which lost 4 bases and 6 bases, there was a span of 9 bases. This CDR3 has 13 amino acids. The germline V gene has CDR1 KGHSH and CDR2 LQKENI. The CDR3 DNA reads as TGTGCCAGCTCACTAATATTAGATGAAAAACTGTTTTTT. Its translation: CASSLILDEKLFF.

This chain links TRBV28 with TRBJ1-2; 8 nucleotides match TRBD1. The CDR3 has 16 residues. From germline, CDR1 is MDHEN and CDR2 SYDVKM. Unmatched junction bases numbered 9, after V lost 3 bases and J lost 3 bases. The CDR3 DNA reads TGTGCCAGCAGTTTTGGTTCGGGACAGGTATACTATGGCTACACCTTC. This gives the protein CASSFGSGQVYYGYTF.

The rearrangement links TRBV5-1 to TRBJ1-3; D might be TRBD1 (6 bases). CDR1 and CDR2 (germline): SGHRS, YFSETQ. Trimming took 2 bases from V and 2 from J, leaving 14 bases between them. The CDR3 extends over 16 amino acids. The CDR3 sequence is CASSFDQGTAGNTIYF. DNA for the CDR3: TGCGCCAGCAGCTTTGATCAGGGGACGGCTGGAAACACCATATATTTT.

The CDR3 DNA follows: TGTGCCAGTAGTTCTTACGGTGAGCAGTTCTTC. It encodes CASSSYGEQFF. The V and J genes are TRBV19 and TRBJ2-1; D not certain. CDR1 LNHDA and CDR2 SQIVND come from the germline V gene (reference sequence). The V end was cut by 5 bases, the J end by 9 bases, with 8 bases between. This CDR3 contains 11 residues.

This chain links TRBV13 with TRBJ2-1; D unclear. This CDR3 spans 15 amino acids. V was shortened by 6 bases and J by 2 bases, with 14 bases between the two germline ends. The germline gives CDR1 PRHDT, CDR2 FYEKMQ (reference sequence). The CDR3 loop reads CASSSSDATYNEQFF. As DNA, the CDR3 is TGTGCCAGCAGTAGTTCGGACGCCACCTACAATGAGCAGTTCTTC.

This rearrangement joins TRBV4-2 to TRBJ2-5, with TRBD2 as a possible D gene (5 bases). CDR1 is LGHNA, CDR2 YNFKEQ, per germline. CDR3 length equals 18 residues. Between the trimmed V and J ends, which lost 0 bases and 5 bases, there was a span of 22 bases. The CDR3 loop is CASSQDIVAGRGWETQYF. The CDR3 DNA reads as TGTGCCAGCAGCCAAGATATCGTGGCGGGCCGCGGGTGGGAGACCCAGTACTTC.

The V and J genes are TRBV6-5 and TRBJ1-2; 9 bases fit TRBD1. The V gene end was trimmed by 1 base and the J gene end by 7 bases; junction bases not matched to a gene: 10. Germline V lookup: CDR1 MNHEY, CDR2 SVGAGI. The CDR3 is made up of 16 amino acids. The CDR3 sequence is CASSYLEQGAVGGYTF. CDR3 sequence (DNA): TGTGCCAGCAGTTACTTGGAACAGGGGGCGGTGGGTGGCTACACCTTC.

V is TRBV7-9 and J is TRBJ1-6, with D perhaps matching TRBD1 (5 bases). The V and J ends lost 5 bases and 8 bases respectively, with 22 bases between them. The CDR3 contains 17 residues. Germline CDR1 reads SEHNR; CDR2 reads FQNEAQ (reference sequence). CDR3 sequence reads: CASSVRRLREAYSPLHF. The CDR3 nucleotides are TGTGCCAGCAGCGTCCGTCGTCTCAGGGAGGCTTATTCACCCCTCCACTTT. The variable domain in full, completed from reference TRBV7-9 and TRBJ1-6, reads DTGVSQNPRHKITKRGQNVTFRCDPISEHNRLYWYRQTLGQGPEFLTYFQNEAQLEKSRLLSDRFSAERPKGSFSTLEIQRTEQGDSAMYLCASSVRRLREAYSPLHFGNGTRLTVT.

The chain has TRBV25-1 and TRBJ2-3; D may be TRBD1 (5 bases). Germline assignment: CDR1 MGHDK and CDR2 SYGVNS. Trimming removed 1 base at V and 3 bases at J, with 14 bases between. The CDR3 has 16 residues. CDR3 nucleotide sequence: TGTGCCAGCAGTGAATCTGGCAGGGCTTGGACAGATACGCAGTATTTT. It specifies CASSESGRAWTDTQYF. The complete variable domain, with remaining parts taken from reference TRBV25-1 and TRBJ2-3, reads EADIYQTPRYLVIGTGKKITLECSQTMGHDKMYWYQQDPGMELHLIHYSYGVNSTEKGDLSSESTVSRIRTEHFPLTLESARPSHTSQYLCASSESGRAWTDTQYFGPGTRLTVL.

The chain employs TRBV11-2 and TRBJ1-3; D uncertain. V was trimmed by 1 base and J by 3 bases, leaving 10 bases between them. This CDR3 has 15 residues. Germline loops: CDR1 SGHAT, CDR2 FQNNGV. The CDR3 loop reads CASSLASIDGNTIYF. The DNA for the CDR3 is TGTGCCAGCAGCTTAGCCTCGATTGATGGAAACACCATATATTTT.

V and J are TRBV19 and TRBJ2-7, with 8 nucleotides matching TRBD2. The CDR3 is made up of 15 amino acids. V trimming: 6 bases; J trimming: 4 bases; junction bases outside the gene matches: 11. Germline V gene data show CDR1 as LNHDA and CDR2 as SQIVND (reference sequence). CDR3 sequence reads: CASSREASGSYEQYF. The DNA of the CDR3 is TGTGCCAGTAGCCGGGAAGCAAGCGGGAGTTACGAGCAGTACTTC. Complete variable domain (other parts from reference TRBV19 and TRBJ2-7): DGGITQSPKYLFRKEGQNVTLSCEQNLNHDAMYWYRQDPGQGLRLIYYSQIVNDFQKGDIAEGYSVSREKKESFPLTVTSAQKNPTAFYLCASSREASGSYEQYFGPGTRLTVT.